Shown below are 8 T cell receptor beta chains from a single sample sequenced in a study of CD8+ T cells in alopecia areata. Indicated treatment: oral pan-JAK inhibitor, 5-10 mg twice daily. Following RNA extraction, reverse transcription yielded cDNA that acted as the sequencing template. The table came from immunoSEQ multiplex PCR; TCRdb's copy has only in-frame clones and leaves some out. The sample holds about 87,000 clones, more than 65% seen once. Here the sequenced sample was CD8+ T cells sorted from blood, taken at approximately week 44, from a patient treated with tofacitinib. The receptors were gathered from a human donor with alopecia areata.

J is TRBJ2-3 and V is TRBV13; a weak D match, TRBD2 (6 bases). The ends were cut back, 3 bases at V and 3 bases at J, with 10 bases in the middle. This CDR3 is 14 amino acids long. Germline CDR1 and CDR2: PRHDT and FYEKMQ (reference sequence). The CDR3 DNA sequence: TGTGCCAGCAGCTTGGGGGGTTGGACAGATACGCAGTATTTT. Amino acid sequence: CASSLGGWTDTQYF.

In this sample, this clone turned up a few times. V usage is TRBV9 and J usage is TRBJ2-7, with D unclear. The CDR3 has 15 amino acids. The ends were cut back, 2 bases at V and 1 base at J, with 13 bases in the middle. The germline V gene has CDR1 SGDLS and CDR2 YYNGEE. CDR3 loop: CASSVEYGYSYEQYF. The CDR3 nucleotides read TGTGCCAGCAGCGTGGAGTATGGCTATTCCTACGAGCAGTACTTC.

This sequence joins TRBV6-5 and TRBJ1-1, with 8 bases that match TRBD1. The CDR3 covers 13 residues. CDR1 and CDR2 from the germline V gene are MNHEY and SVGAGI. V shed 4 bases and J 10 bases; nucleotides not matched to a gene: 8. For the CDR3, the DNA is TGTGCCAGCAGTTTGGACAGGGCGGAGGTAGCTTTCTTT. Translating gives CASSLDRAEVAFF.

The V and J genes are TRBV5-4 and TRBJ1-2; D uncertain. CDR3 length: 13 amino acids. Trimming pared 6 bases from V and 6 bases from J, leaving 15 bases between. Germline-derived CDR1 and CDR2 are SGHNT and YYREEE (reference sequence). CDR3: CASNPWGPDGYTF. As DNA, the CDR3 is TGTGCCAGCAACCCGTGGGGTCCTGATGGCTACACCTTC.

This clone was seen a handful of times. CDR3 loop: CASSDNSGGPYNEQFF. CDR3 nucleotide sequence: TGTGCCAGCAGTGACAATAGCGGGGGCCCGTACAATGAGCAGTTCTTC. The rearrangement uses TRBV2 and TRBJ2-1; 9 bases map to TRBD2. The germline CDR1 and CDR2 sequences are SNHLY and FYNNEI. This CDR3 has 16 amino acids. The J segment lost 4 bases and the V segment lost 3 bases, leaving 7 bases of the junction unmatched.

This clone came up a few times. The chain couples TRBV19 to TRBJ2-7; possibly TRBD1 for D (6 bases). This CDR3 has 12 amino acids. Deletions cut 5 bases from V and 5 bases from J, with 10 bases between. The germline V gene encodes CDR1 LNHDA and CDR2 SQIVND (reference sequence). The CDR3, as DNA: TGTGCCAGTAGTGAAGGGACAAACGAGCAGTACTTC. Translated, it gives CASSEGTNEQYF.

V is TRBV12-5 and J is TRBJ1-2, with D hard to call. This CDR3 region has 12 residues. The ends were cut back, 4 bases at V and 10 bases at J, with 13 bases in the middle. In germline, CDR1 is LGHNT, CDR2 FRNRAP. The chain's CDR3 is CASGSSGKDYTF. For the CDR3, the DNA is TGTGCTAGTGGTTCTTCGGGGAAGGACTACACCTTC.

CDR3: CASSSPRDSNQPQHF. In nucleotides, the CDR3 is TGTGCCAGCAGCTCCCCCCGAGATAGCAATCAGCCCCAGCATTTT. J is TRBJ1-5 and V is TRBV28; D is unclear. Trimming removed 6 bases at V and 0 bases at J, with 12 bases between. CDR3 length: 15 amino acids. CDR1 MDHEN and CDR2 SYDVKM come from the germline V gene.